This T cell receptor (beta chain) emerged from a study of blood T cell repertoires in COVID-19. Study summary: From the United States, Italy and Spain came samples of acute and convalescent COVID-19. The cDNA or gDNA used as material had been derived from T cells, B-cell-depleted T cells, or PBMCs.

Method: immunoSEQ multiplex PCR; TCRdb's copy keeps in-frame clones and lacks some. Of a few hundred thousand clones in the sample, around 87% were seen once. With 4 bases removed from V and 2 bases from J, the gap between germline ends came to 9 bases. Per the germline V gene, CDR1 is KGHSH and CDR2 is LQKENI. The CDR3 is 13 amino acids. Participants had their cohort set by participant-reported clinical history. J is TRBJ2-7 and V is TRBV18; D unclear. This receptor was identified in a woman under 30 who had recovered from COVID-19. The sequenced material came from PBMCs or T cells enriched from blood (not recorded which). The CDR3 loop reads CASSRIGTYEQYF. The CDR3 DNA reads TGTGCCAGCTCACGTATCGGTACCTACGAGCAGTACTTC. The full variable domain, completed using reference TRBV18 and TRBJ2-7, is NAGVMQNPRHLVRRRGQEARLRCSPMKGHSHVYWYRQLPEEGLKFMVYLQKENIIDESGMPKERFSAEFPKEGPSILRIQQVVRGDSAAYFCASSRIGTYEQYFGPGTRLTVT.